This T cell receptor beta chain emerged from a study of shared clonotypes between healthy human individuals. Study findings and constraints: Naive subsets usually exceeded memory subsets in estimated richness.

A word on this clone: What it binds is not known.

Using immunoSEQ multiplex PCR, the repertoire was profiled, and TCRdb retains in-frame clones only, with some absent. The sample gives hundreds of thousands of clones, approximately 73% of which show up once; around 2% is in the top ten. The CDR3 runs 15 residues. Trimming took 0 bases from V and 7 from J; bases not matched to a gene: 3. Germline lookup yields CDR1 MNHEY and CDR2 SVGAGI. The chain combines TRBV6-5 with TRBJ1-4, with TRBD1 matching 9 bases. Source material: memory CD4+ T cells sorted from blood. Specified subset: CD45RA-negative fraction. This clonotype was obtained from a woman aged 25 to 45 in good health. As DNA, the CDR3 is TGTGCCAGCAGTTACTCCGACAGGGGGGGTGAAAAACTGTTTTTT. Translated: CASSYSDRGGEKLFF.